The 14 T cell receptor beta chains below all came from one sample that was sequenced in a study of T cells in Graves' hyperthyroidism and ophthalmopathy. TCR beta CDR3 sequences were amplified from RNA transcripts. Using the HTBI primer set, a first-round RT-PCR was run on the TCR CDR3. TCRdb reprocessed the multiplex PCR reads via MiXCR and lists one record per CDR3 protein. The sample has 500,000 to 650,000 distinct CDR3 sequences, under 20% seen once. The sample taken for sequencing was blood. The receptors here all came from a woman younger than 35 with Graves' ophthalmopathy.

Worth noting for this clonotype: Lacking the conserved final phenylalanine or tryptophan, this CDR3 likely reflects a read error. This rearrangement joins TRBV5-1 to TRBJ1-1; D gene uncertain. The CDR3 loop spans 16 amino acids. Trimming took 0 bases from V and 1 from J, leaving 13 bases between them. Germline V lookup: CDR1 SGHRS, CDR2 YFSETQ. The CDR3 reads CASSLGPGRPNTEAFL. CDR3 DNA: TGCGCCAGCAGCTTGGGGCCCGGACGGCCGAACACTGAAGCTTTCCTT.

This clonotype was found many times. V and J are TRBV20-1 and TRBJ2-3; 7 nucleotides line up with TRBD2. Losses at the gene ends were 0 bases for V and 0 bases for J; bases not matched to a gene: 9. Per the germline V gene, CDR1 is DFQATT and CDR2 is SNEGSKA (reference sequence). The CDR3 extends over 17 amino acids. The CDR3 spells CSAREVWLADSTDTQYF. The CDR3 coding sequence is TGCAGTGCTAGAGAGGTGTGGCTAGCGGATAGCACAGATACGCAGTATTTT.

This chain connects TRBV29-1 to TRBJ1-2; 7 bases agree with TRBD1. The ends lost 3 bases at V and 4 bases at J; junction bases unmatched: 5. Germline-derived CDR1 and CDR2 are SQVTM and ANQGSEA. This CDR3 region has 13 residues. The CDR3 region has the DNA TGCAGCGTTGAGAAGGGGGCAGGCTATGGCTACACCTTC. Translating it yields CSVEKGAGYGYTF.

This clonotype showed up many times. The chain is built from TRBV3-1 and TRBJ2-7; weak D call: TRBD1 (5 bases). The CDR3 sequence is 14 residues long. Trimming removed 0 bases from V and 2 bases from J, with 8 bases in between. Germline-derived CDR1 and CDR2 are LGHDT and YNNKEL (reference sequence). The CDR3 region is CASSQDDRPYEQYF. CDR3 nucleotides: TGTGCCAGCAGCCAAGATGACAGACCCTACGAGCAGTACTTC.

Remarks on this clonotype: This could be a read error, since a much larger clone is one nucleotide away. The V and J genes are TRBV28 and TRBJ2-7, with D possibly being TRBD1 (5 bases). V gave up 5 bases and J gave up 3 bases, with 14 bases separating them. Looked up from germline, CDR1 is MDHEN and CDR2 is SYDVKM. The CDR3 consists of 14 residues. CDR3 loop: CASSPRAGYYEQYF. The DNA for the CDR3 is TGTGCCAGCAGTCCTCGGGCAGGGTACTACGAGCAGTACTTC.

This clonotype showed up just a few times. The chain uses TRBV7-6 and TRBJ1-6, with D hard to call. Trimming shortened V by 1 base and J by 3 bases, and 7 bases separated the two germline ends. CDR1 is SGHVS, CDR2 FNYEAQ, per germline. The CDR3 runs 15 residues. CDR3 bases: TGTGCCAGCAGCTTAGGGAACTACTATAATTCACCCCTCCACTTT. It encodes CASSLGNYYNSPLHF.

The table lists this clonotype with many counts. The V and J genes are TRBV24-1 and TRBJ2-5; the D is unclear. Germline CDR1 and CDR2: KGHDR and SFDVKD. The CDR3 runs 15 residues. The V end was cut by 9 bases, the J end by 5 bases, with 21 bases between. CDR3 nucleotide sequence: TGTGCCACCGACTTGTGCGAGGCGGTGCAGGAGACCCAGTACTTC. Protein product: CATDLCEAVQETQYF.

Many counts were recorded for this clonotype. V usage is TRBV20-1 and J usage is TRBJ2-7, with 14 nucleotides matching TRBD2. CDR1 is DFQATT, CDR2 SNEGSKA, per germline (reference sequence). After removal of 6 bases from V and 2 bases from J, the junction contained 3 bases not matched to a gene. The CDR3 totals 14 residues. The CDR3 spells CSAATSGRAYEQYF. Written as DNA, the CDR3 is TGCAGTGCCGCGACTAGCGGGAGGGCCTACGAGCAGTACTTC.

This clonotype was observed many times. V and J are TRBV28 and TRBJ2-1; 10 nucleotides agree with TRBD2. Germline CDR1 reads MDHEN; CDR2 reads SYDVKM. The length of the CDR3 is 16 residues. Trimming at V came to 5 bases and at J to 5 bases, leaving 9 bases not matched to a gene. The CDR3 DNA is TGTGCCAGCAGTCTCTCAAGCGGGAGGGCAAACAATGAGCAGTTCTTC. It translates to CASSLSSGRANNEQFF.

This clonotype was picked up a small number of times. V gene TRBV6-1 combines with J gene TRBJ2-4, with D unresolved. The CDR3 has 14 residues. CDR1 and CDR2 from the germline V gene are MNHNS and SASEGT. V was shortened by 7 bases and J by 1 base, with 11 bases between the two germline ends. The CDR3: CASMPGPAKNIQYF. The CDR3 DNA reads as TGTGCCAGCATGCCCGGGCCTGCCAAAAACATTCAGTACTTC.

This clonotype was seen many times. The CDR3 reads CASSYSRSGANVLTF. In nucleotides, the CDR3 is TGTGCCAGCAGTTACTCGAGGTCTGGGGCCAACGTCCTGACTTTC. The chain employs TRBV6-2 or TRBV6-3 and TRBJ2-6; D is undetermined. This CDR3 has 15 residues. Trimming left V 0 bases short and J 1 base short, with 4 bases between. In germline, CDR1 is MNHEY, CDR2 SVGEGT.

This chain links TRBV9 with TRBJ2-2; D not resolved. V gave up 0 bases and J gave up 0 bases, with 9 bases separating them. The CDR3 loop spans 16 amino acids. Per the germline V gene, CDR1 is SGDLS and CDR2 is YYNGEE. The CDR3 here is CASSVGGAANTGELFF. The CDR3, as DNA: TGTGCCAGCAGCGTAGGTGGCGCCGCGAACACCGGGGAGCTGTTTTTT.

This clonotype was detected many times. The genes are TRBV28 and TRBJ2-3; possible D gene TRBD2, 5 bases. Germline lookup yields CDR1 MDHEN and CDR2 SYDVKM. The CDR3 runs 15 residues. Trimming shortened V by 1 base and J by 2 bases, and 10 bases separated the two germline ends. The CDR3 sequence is CASSLSGMNTDTQYF. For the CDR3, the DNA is TGTGCCAGCAGTTTATCCGGGATGAACACAGATACGCAGTATTTT.

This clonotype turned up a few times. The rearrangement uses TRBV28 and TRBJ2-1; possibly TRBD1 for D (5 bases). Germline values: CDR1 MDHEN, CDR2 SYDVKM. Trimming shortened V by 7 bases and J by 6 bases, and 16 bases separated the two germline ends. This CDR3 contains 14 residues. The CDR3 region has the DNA TGTGCCAGCAATCTCAGGGCGGCTTTCAATGAGCAGTTCTTC. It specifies CASNLRAAFNEQFF.